This paragraph reports one TCR beta chain. Its antigen is not known. These data originate in a study of cytomegalovirus exposure and HLA in healthy donors. Though nominally healthy at sampling, donors likely had unrecorded immune exposures. Trimming took off 4 bases at V and 4 bases at J, with 6 bases between the two ends. This CDR3 is built from 11 residues. Germline CDR1 and CDR2: SGDLS and YYNGEE. The study's findings and limits: Presence/absence analyses treated sequencing depth as roughly uniform across donors. CMV serostatus stood as the only immune exposure information on hand. In a later analysis, at a false discovery rate of 0.05, some 17,000 TCR beta sequences were associated with HLA alleles.

The PCR made use of 60 Vbeta and 13 Jbeta primers. Method: immunoSEQ multiplex PCR; TCRdb's copy keeps in-frame clones and lacks some. The sample yields around 86,000 clones, 75% to 85% seen once. Material for sequencing was PBMCs. This chain uses TRBV9 with TRBJ2-7; TRBD2 might be the D (5 bases). This sequence was found in a man aged 45 to 65 in good health and CMV-seropositive. Here the CDR3 reads CASSPGYEQYF. Written as DNA, the CDR3 is TGTGCCAGCAGCCCGGGGTACGAGCAGTACTTC.